This TCR beta chain was sequenced for a study of metastatic and nonmetastatic thyroid tumors. Study-level background: Samples came from malignant and benign thyroid patients, and repertoires were compared across blood and tumor or nodule tissue.

Study findings and constraints: Patients with malignant thyroid tumors reportedly had significantly higher TCR beta diversity than those with benign nodules, in blood and tumor.

This clone turned up a few times. The antigen is unknown. The CDR3 end shows no conserved phenylalanine or tryptophan, and so a read error is likely. The CDR3 is made up of 12 amino acids. Not a single patient had been given any form of treatment at any point before undergoing thyroid surgery. The authors' processing: CDR3 was compared across clinicopathological groups, and the resulting differences were used to build a distant-metastasis classifier for papillary thyroid cancer. From the PCR reads, TCRdb re-called clones with MiXCR. TCRdb, not the original authors, processed these V and J calls. Here the sample spans about 35,000 clones, approximately 30% being singletons.

The sequence came from a female donor with papillary thyroid cancer or a benign thyroid nodule (not recorded which). Some clones in this sample may be carry-over from other donors' samples. The sample taken for sequencing was blood. The chain is built from TRBV12-3 or TRBV12-4 and TRBJ2-7; D is unresolved. This CDR3 is CASSFSSDDQYS. The CDR3, as DNA: TGTGCCAGCAGTTTCTCCAGTGACGATCAGTACTCC.